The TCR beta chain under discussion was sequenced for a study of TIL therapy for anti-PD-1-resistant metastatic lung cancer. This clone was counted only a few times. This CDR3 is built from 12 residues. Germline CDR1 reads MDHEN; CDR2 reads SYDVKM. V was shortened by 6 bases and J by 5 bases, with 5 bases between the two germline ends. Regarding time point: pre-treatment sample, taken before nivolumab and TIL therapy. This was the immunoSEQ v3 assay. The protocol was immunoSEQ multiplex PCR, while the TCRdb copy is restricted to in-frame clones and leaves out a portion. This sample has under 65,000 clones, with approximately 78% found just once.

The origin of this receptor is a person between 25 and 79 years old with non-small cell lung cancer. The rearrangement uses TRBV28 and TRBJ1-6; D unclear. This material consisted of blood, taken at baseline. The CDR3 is CASRPDNSPLHF. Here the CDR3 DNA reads TGTGCCAGCAGACCGGATAATTCACCCCTCCACTTT.